Listed here is a single T cell receptor (beta chain). Profiled with immunoSEQ multiplex PCR; TCRdb holds only in-frame clones, not every one. The table records roughly 46,000 clones, roughly 80% of them present only once. The data derive from a study of blood T cell repertoires in COVID-19. The wider study: Samples representing acute and convalescent COVID-19 were sourced from the United States, Italy and Spain.

Germline V gives CDR1 SEHNR, CDR2 FQNEAQ (reference sequence). The CDR3 has 15 residues. V gave up 3 bases and J gave up 2 bases, with 10 bases separating them. This clonotype originated in a man aged 55 to 70 with active COVID-19. V and J are TRBV7-9 and TRBJ1-4; D gene uncertain. The specimen was peripheral blood. The CDR3 DNA reads TGTGCCAGCAGCTTTGAGGGCCTGACTAATGAAAAACTGTTTTTT. Translating it yields CASSFEGLTNEKLFF. The complete variable domain, with remaining parts taken from reference TRBV7-9 and TRBJ1-4, reads DTGVSQNPRHKITKRGQNVTFRCDPISEHNRLYWYRQTLGQGPEFLTYFQNEAQLEKSRLLSDRFSAERPKGSFSTLEIQRTEQGDSAMYLCASSFEGLTNEKLFFGSGTQLSVL.